The 32 T cell receptor beta chains given below trace back to one sample, sequenced in a study of T cells in Graves' hyperthyroidism and ophthalmopathy. Amplification yielded TCR beta CDR3 regions, with RNA transcripts as the source. The HTBI primer set served for first-round RT-PCR of the TCR CDR3. TCRdb itself ran the multiplex PCR reads through MiXCR, one entry per CDR3 protein. The sample consists of 550,000 to 700,000 distinct CDR3 sequences, 14% to 15% of them appearing once. The sequenced material came from blood. Receptors were obtained from a woman aged 40 to 49 with Graves' ophthalmopathy.

This clonotype was seen many times. The rearrangement uses TRBV6-2 or TRBV6-3 and TRBJ1-1; D perhaps matches TRBD1 (6 bases). Germline CDR1 MNHEY, CDR2 SVGEGT. The CDR3 contains 13 residues. V lost 7 bases, J lost 1 base, and 10 bases lay in between. The CDR3 region is CASTDRRNTEAFF. The CDR3 nucleotides are TGTGCCAGCACCGACAGGAGGAACACTGAAGCTTTCTTT.

The chain is built from TRBV13 and TRBJ2-4; D remains ambiguous. The CDR3 runs to 13 residues. Deletions cut 2 bases from V and 7 bases from J, with 9 bases between. Looked up from germline, CDR1 is PRHDT and CDR2 is FYEKMQ (reference sequence). CDR3 bases: TGTGCCAGCAGCTTATTTACCCAGAACATTCAGTACTTC. Its protein product is CASSLFTQNIQYF.

The table lists this clonotype with a count of one. The rearrangement uses TRBV27 and TRBJ1-1; D perhaps matches TRBD1 (6 bases). The CDR3 spans 14 residues. The V gene lost 6 bases and the J gene lost 5 bases, with 16 bases spanning the gap. Germline V lookup: CDR1 MNHEY, CDR2 SMNVEV (reference sequence). The CDR3 protein is CASRRTGTRTEAFF. The CDR3 nucleotides are TGTGCCAGCAGACGAACAGGGACTCGGACTGAAGCTTTCTTT.

This clonotype was seen many times. One base away lies a much larger clone, so this may be a sequencing read error. The rearrangement joins TRBV28 to TRBJ1-2, with 7 bases that match TRBD1. This CDR3 contains 13 residues. Germline V gives CDR1 MDHEN, CDR2 SYDVKM. This CDR3 reads CTSKEGGNYGYTF. The CDR3 bases are TGTACCAGCAAAGAAGGGGGCAACTATGGCTACACCTTC.

This clonotype was observed at least ten times. The chain employs TRBV29-1 and TRBJ2-4; maybe TRBD1 (5 bases). V was trimmed by 3 bases and J by 5 bases, leaving 20 bases between them. The CDR3 totals 16 residues. Per the germline V gene, CDR1 is SQVTM and CDR2 is ANQGSEA. The CDR3 here is CSVDGVEGASENIQYF. The CDR3 coding sequence is TGCAGCGTTGATGGGGTGGAAGGGGCAAGCGAAAACATTCAGTACTTC.

This clonotype was counted at least ten times. The chain combines TRBV6-2 or TRBV6-3 with TRBJ2-7, with 11 bases aligning to TRBD2. The CDR3 sequence is 16 residues long. Germline V gene lookup returns CDR1 MNHEY and CDR2 SVGEGT. V was pared by 2 bases and J by 0 bases, with 3 bases of the junction left unmatched. CDR3 nucleotide sequence: TGTGCCAGCAGTTACACGACTAGCGGGGCCTCCTACGAGCAGTACTTC. Encoded protein: CASSYTTSGASYEQYF.

The table lists this clonotype with many counts. This CDR3 is CASFTGTGYTF. The CDR3 region has the DNA TGTGCCAGCTTTACAGGGACTGGCTACACCTTC. V gene TRBV28 combines with J gene TRBJ1-2, with D maybe TRBD1 (6 bases). Germline CDR1 MDHEN, CDR2 SYDVKM. The CDR3 is made up of 11 amino acids. V dropped 8 bases and J dropped 7 bases, with 11 bases sitting between them.

This clonotype appeared many times. The chain has TRBV29-1 and TRBJ2-7; 11 bases line up with TRBD1. The CDR3 is made up of 13 amino acids. V was clipped by 6 bases and J by 4 bases; unmatched bases: 5. From germline, CDR1 is SQVTM and CDR2 ANQGSEA. DNA for the CDR3: TGCAGCGTCCGGACAGGGGGCTTATACGAGCAGTACTTC. Protein: CSVRTGGLYEQYF.

This chain connects TRBV30 to TRBJ1-1, with D perhaps matching TRBD1 (6 bases). The germline V gene encodes CDR1 GTSNPN and CDR2 SVGIG (reference sequence). V lost 4 bases and J lost 9, with 12 bases in between. This CDR3 is 11 amino acids long. DNA for the CDR3: TGTGCCTGGACTGCCGGGGACAAAGCTTTCTTT. This sequence encodes CAWTAGDKAFF.

This clonotype was picked up many times. The chain links TRBV6-5 to TRBJ1-2; 8 bases line up with TRBD1. Germline CDR1 and CDR2: MNHEY and SVGAGI. CDR3 length: 12 amino acids. V gave up 5 bases and J gave up 7 bases; unmatched junction bases: 3. For the CDR3, the DNA is TGTGCCAGCAGTCAGGGGGCAGGTGGCTACACCTTC. This gives the protein CASSQGAGGYTF.

This clonotype was observed many times. CDR3 in DNA: TGTGCCAGCAGTTTAGGCGACAGGGCACCGGTGTCAGAGACCCAGTACTTC. Protein: CASSLGDRAPVSETQYF. The rearrangement joins TRBV12-3 or TRBV12-4 to TRBJ2-5; TRBD1 matches at 7 bases. The CDR3 has 17 amino acids. The V gene end was trimmed by 1 base and the J gene end by 4 bases; junction bases not matched to a gene: 12.

This rearrangement joins TRBV28 to TRBJ1-5; 8 positions match TRBD1. The CDR3 covers 16 residues. The germline CDR1 and CDR2 sequences are MDHEN and SYDVKM. Trimming at V came to 7 bases and at J to 6 bases, leaving 14 bases not matched to a gene. In DNA form, the CDR3 reads TGTGCCAGCAAGGCCCCTGGACAGGGCCTCTCTCAGCCCCAGCATTTT. Encoded protein: CASKAPGQGLSQPQHF.

This clonotype has ten or more counts. The V and J genes are TRBV20-1 and TRBJ2-7, with D perhaps given as TRBD1 or TRBD2 (5 bases each). The CDR3 contains 15 residues. V was clipped by 3 bases and J by 0 bases, with 15 bases between them. Per germline, CDR1 DFQATT and CDR2 SNEGSKA (reference sequence). The CDR3 here is CSASPTGTVSYEQYF. In DNA, the CDR3 is TGCAGTGCTAGCCCAACCGGGACGGTCTCCTACGAGCAGTACTTC.

This clonotype turned up a few times. The V and J genes are TRBV3-1 and TRBJ2-5; D is perhaps TRBD1 or TRBD2 (5 bases each). The V gene's germline CDR1 is LGHDT and CDR2 YNNKEL (reference sequence). Trimming stripped 1 base from V and 5 bases from J, with 17 bases between. The CDR3 extends over 16 amino acids. The CDR3 loop is CASSQGGILRGETQYF. CDR3 in DNA: TGTGCCAGCAGCCAAGGGGGCATCCTCAGAGGGGAGACCCAGTACTTC.

The J gene is TRBJ2-7, the V gene TRBV6-5; 8 nucleotides line up with TRBD1. Germline assignment: CDR1 MNHEY and CDR2 SVGAGI. This CDR3 contains 16 residues. Trimming cost V 2 bases and J 3 bases; bases outside gene matches: 9. Here the CDR3 DNA reads TGTGCCAGCAGTTACGTGGCAGGGGGCTTAATCTACGAGCAGTACTTC. It is translated as CASSYVAGGLIYEQYF.

The rearrangement uses TRBV7-9 and TRBJ2-2, with D unresolved. V shed 6 bases and J shed 5 bases, with 10 bases lying between them. This CDR3 spans 13 amino acids. Germline values: CDR1 SEHNR, CDR2 FQNEAQ (reference sequence). The CDR3 sequence is CASRKMGTGELFF. DNA of the CDR3: TGTGCCAGCAGAAAAATGGGGACCGGGGAGCTGTTTTTT.

The chain links TRBV3-1 to TRBJ2-7, with 7 bases that match TRBD2. The CDR3 contains 15 residues. Germline V gene data show CDR1 as LGHDT and CDR2 as YNNKEL (reference sequence). V shed 3 bases, J shed 5 bases, and the junction held 10 bases outside the gene matches. CDR3 coding DNA: TGTGCCAGCAGCCAGGGGAGGAGCGGGAACAACGAGCAGTACTTC. It codes for CASSQGRSGNNEQYF.

This clonotype appeared a few times. The genes are TRBV18 and TRBJ1-1, with D possibly TRBD1 on 5 matching bases. V was trimmed by 2 bases and J by 3 bases, leaving 22 bases between them. The CDR3 has 18 residues. CDR1 KGHSH and CDR2 LQKENI come from the germline V gene. Written as DNA, the CDR3 is TGTGCCAGCTCACCAAGAATCGGAGGGGCAGGCAGGGACACTGAAGCTTTCTTT. Its translation is CASSPRIGGAGRDTEAFF.

Ten or more counts support this clonotype. The V call is TRBV14, the J call TRBJ2-7, with D possibly matching TRBD2 (6 bases). CDR1 is SGHDN and CDR2 is FVKESK in the germline V gene. The V gene lost 3 bases and the J gene lost 2 bases, with 8 bases spanning the gap. CDR3 length: 13 residues. For the CDR3, the DNA is TGTGCCAGCAGCCATGGGGGGACCTACGAGCAGTACTTC. Translating gives CASSHGGTYEQYF.

The chain recombines TRBV7-9 with TRBJ1-5; D perhaps matches TRBD1 (6 bases). Per the germline V gene, CDR1 is SEHNR and CDR2 is FQNEAQ (reference sequence). There are 15 residues in the CDR3. V was pared by 2 bases and J by 5 bases, with 13 bases between. CDR3 loop: CASSLQGRADQPQHF. Written as DNA, the CDR3 is TGTGCCAGCAGCTTACAGGGGAGGGCCGATCAGCCCCAGCATTTT.

This clonotype appeared many times. The chain links TRBV6-5 to TRBJ2-7; TRBD2 matches at 13 bases. Germline lookup yields CDR1 MNHEY and CDR2 SVGAGI. The CDR3 has 16 amino acids. V was clipped by 0 bases and J by 5 bases; unmatched bases: 4. The CDR3 loop is CASSYSRTSGSHEQYF. CDR3 sequence (DNA): TGTGCCAGCAGTTACTCTCGGACTAGCGGGAGCCACGAGCAGTACTTC.

This clonotype was observed many times. This chain uses TRBV6-2 or TRBV6-3 with TRBJ2-4; maybe TRBD2 (5 bases). The CDR3 totals 15 residues. Germline V CDR1 and CDR2: MNHEY, SVGEGT. V lost 8 bases and J lost 1, with 15 bases in between. CDR3 sequence reads: CASSIGISAKNIQYF. The CDR3 DNA reads TGTGCCAGCTCCATCGGGATATCGGCCAAAAACATTCAGTACTTC.

V usage is TRBV18 and J usage is TRBJ2-1; 12 bases map to TRBD2. This CDR3 comprises 18 residues. CDR1 and CDR2 (germline): KGHSH, LQKENI. Trimming cost V 3 bases and J 8 bases; bases outside gene matches: 14. The CDR3 reads CASSPLFATSGSEDEQFF. The CDR3 nucleotides are TGTGCCAGCTCACCCTTGTTCGCGACTAGCGGGAGTGAGGATGAGCAGTTCTTC.

At least ten counts were recorded for this clonotype. The chain employs TRBV6-1 and TRBJ2-2; TRBD1 aligns across 8 bases. The germline V gene encodes CDR1 MNHNS and CDR2 SASEGT. Losses at the gene ends were 7 bases for V and 4 bases for J; bases not matched to a gene: 8. This CDR3 has 15 amino acids. The DNA for the CDR3 is TGTGCCAGCACAGGTGGACAGGGACGCACCGGGGAGCTGTTTTTT. Its protein product is CASTGGQGRTGELFF.

This clonotype was counted at least ten times. The V and J genes are TRBV20-1 and TRBJ2-5; no clear D gene. V was clipped by 3 bases and J by 2 bases, with 16 bases between them. CDR1 and CDR2 from the germline V gene are DFQATT and SNEGSKA (reference sequence). This CDR3 contains 15 residues. CDR3 nucleotides: TGCAGTGCTAGTCCAACCGTAGGCCATCAAGAGACCCAGTACTTC. It yields the protein CSASPTVGHQETQYF.

This clonotype was seen at least ten times. The rearrangement joins TRBV24-1 to TRBJ2-5; weak D call: TRBD2 (5 bases). The germline V gene has CDR1 KGHDR and CDR2 SFDVKD. This CDR3 contains 14 residues. Trimming pared 4 bases from V and 5 bases from J, leaving 13 bases between. The CDR3, as DNA: TGTGCCACCAGTGAAGTTGGTAGGGAGGAGACCCAGTACTTC. As protein: CATSEVGREETQYF.

This clonotype was detected ten times or more. V usage is TRBV27 and J usage is TRBJ2-7, with 7 bases fitting TRBD2. The germline V gene encodes CDR1 MNHEY and CDR2 SMNVEV (reference sequence). Trimming removed 2 bases from V and 3 bases from J; junction bases left unmatched: 7. The length of the CDR3 is 15 residues. The CDR3 region is CASSLKEASGYEQYF. The DNA of the CDR3 is TGTGCCAGCAGTTTAAAGGAGGCTAGCGGCTACGAGCAGTACTTC.

V is TRBV12-3 or TRBV12-4 and J is TRBJ2-2, with D perhaps given as TRBD1 or TRBD2 (6 bases each). V was shortened by 7 bases and J by 0 bases, with 15 bases between the two germline ends. The CDR3 sequence is 16 residues long. In nucleotides, the CDR3 is TGTGCCAGCATCCCTCGGGGGCGGTCGAACACCGGGGAGCTGTTTTTT. Its translation: CASIPRGRSNTGELFF.

The chain recombines TRBV20-1 with TRBJ1-6; D is uncertain. CDR1 DFQATT and CDR2 SNEGSKA come from the germline V gene (reference sequence). This CDR3 comprises 13 residues. Trimming stripped 4 bases from V and 10 bases from J, with 14 bases between. The CDR3 spells CSAIGSQVSPLHF. In DNA, the CDR3 is TGCAGTGCTATTGGGTCCCAAGTGTCACCCCTCCACTTT.

This clonotype was counted at least ten times. This chain connects TRBV6-2 or TRBV6-3 to TRBJ2-7, with a possible D match to TRBD2 (5 bases). CDR3 size: 15 residues. The ends were cut back, 1 base at V and 4 bases at J, with 14 bases in the middle. Germline V lookup: CDR1 MNHEY, CDR2 SVGEGT. The CDR3 is CASSYLRAEFYEQYF. The DNA for the CDR3 is TGTGCCAGCAGTTACTTGAGGGCGGAATTTTACGAGCAGTACTTC.

This clonotype was counted many times. This chain uses TRBV19 with TRBJ2-5, with a possible D match to TRBD2 (6 bases). Trimming pared 4 bases from V and 2 bases from J, leaving 14 bases between. CDR3 length equals 15 residues. Germline V gene data show CDR1 as LNHDA and CDR2 as SQIVND (reference sequence). The CDR3 protein is CASSNIGTSQETQYF. The DNA of the CDR3 is TGTGCCAGTAGTAACATTGGGACTTCACAAGAGACCCAGTACTTC.

V is TRBV11-1 and J is TRBJ2-7, with 13 bases fitting TRBD2. The CDR3 length is 19 residues. V lost 7 bases, J lost 0 bases, and 15 bases stayed unmatched. The germline CDR1 and CDR2 sequences are SGHAT and FQDESV (reference sequence). The CDR3 sequence is CASTPGRGTSGTSSYEQYF. Written as DNA, the CDR3 is TGTGCCAGCACCCCGGGCAGGGGGACTAGCGGGACGAGCTCCTACGAGCAGTACTTC.